The 15 T cell receptor beta chains reported below all come from one sample, sequenced in a study of cytomegalovirus exposure and HLA in healthy donors. In the PCR, 60 Vbeta and 13 Jbeta primers were used. The assay was immunoSEQ multiplex PCR, and TCRdb's table has in-frame clones only and misses some. In the table there are approximately 170,000 clones, roughly four fifths of which are singletons. Sequencing was performed on PBMCs. Every receptor here comes from a man in his forties in good health and CMV-seronegative.

This clone was detected a few times. The chain is built from TRBV2 and TRBJ2-7; 7 bases agree with TRBD2. The germline V gene has CDR1 SNHLY and CDR2 FYNNEI. The junction had 13 bases not matched to a gene; V was cut back by 3 bases and J by 2 bases. CDR3 length: 17 residues. CDR3 in DNA: TGTGCCAGCAGTGATGTCTTTGGGGCCGGGACTACCTACGAGCAGTACTTC. It translates to CASSDVFGAGTTYEQYF.

This sequence joins TRBV27 and TRBJ2-2, with 9 bases fitting TRBD2. CDR1 and CDR2 (germline): MNHEY, SMNVEV (reference sequence). Losses at the gene ends were 4 bases for V and 5 bases for J; bases not matched to a gene: 2. The CDR3 contains 14 residues. The CDR3 bases are TGTGCCAGCAGTTGGACTAGCGCAACCGGGGAGCTGTTTTTT. This encodes CASSWTSATGELFF.

This clone was detected many times. The genes are TRBV9 and TRBJ1-1; D not resolved. Trimming removed 0 bases at V and 4 bases at J, with 16 bases between. The CDR3 spans 16 residues. Germline CDR1 SGDLS, CDR2 YYNGEE. This chain's CDR3 is CASSVVWSVEATEAFF. CDR3 nucleotides: TGTGCCAGCAGCGTAGTGTGGTCGGTTGAGGCCACTGAAGCTTTCTTT.

The chain joins TRBV6-5 to TRBJ1-1, with TRBD1 identical over 7 bases. This CDR3 has 12 amino acids. Trimming took 2 bases from V and 8 from J; bases not matched to a gene: 2. CDR1 and CDR2 (germline): MNHEY, SVGAGI. The CDR3 DNA is TGTGCCAGCAGTTACCCGACAGGGGAAGCTTTCTTT. Translation: CASSYPTGEAFF.

V gene TRBV15 combines with J gene TRBJ2-5; 14 nucleotides agree with TRBD2. The CDR3 is 16 residues long. Germline V CDR1 and CDR2: LNHNV, YYDKDF (reference sequence). J gave up 4 bases and V 6 bases, and 7 bases lay outside the gene matches. CDR3 nucleotide sequence: TGTGCCACCAGGGGGACTAGCGGGAGAGGGGGAGAGACCCAGTACTTC. Amino acid sequence: CATRGTSGRGGETQYF.

The chain links TRBV6-1 to TRBJ2-1, with 9 bases identical to TRBD1. With V trimmed by 3 bases and J by 4 bases, 4 bases remained unmatched. Germline CDR1 reads MNHNS; CDR2 reads SASEGT. The length of the CDR3 is 15 residues. The CDR3 protein is CASSDPTGGYNEQFF. CDR3 bases: TGTGCCAGCAGTGACCCGACAGGGGGATACAATGAGCAGTTCTTC.

The chain links TRBV9 to TRBJ2-1, with D tentatively TRBD2 (6 bases). Trimming took 1 base from V and 9 from J, leaving 11 bases between them. The CDR3 loop spans 13 amino acids. The germline CDR1 and CDR2 sequences are SGDLS and YYNGEE. The CDR3: CASSVSWGVEQFF. As DNA, the CDR3 is TGTGCCAGCAGCGTATCCTGGGGGGTTGAGCAGTTCTTC.

The rearrangement uses TRBV4-1 and TRBJ2-1; 16 bases align to TRBD2. Germline-derived CDR1 and CDR2 are MGHRA and YSYEKL. After removal of 6 bases from V and 9 bases from J, the junction contained 11 bases not matched to a gene. CDR3 length: 17 residues. The CDR3 DNA is TGCGCCAGCAGGACCCAAGTAGGGACTAGCGGGAGGGTTGAGCAGTTCTTC. Amino acid sequence: CASRTQVGTSGRVEQFF.

The chain carries TRBV5-1 and TRBJ1-4, with TRBD1 matching over 7 bases. The germline gives CDR1 SGHRS, CDR2 YFSETQ. The CDR3 is 14 amino acids. The V and J ends lost 4 bases and 7 bases, in that order; junction bases with no gene match: 7. Here the CDR3 reads CASSDTQGSEKLFF. The CDR3 bases are TGCGCCAGCAGCGACACACAGGGGAGTGAAAAACTGTTTTTT.

The V call is TRBV18, the J call TRBJ2-7, with 12 bases matching TRBD2. This CDR3 has 15 residues. V lost 5 bases and J lost 6; bases outside the gene matches: 8. Germline V gene sequence: CDR1 KGHSH, CDR2 LQKENI. CDR3 region: CASSTRTSGTTEQYF. The CDR3 DNA is TGTGCCAGCTCAACTCGGACTAGCGGGACAACCGAGCAGTACTTC.

Details on this clone: The same CDR3 arises from other DNA sequences in this sample as well. Written as DNA, the CDR3 is TGTGCCAGCAGTTACTCTGGAGCGAACACTGAAGCTTTCTTT. This sequence encodes CASSYSGANTEAFF. The rearrangement uses TRBV6-5 and TRBJ1-1, with D unclear. The V gene's germline CDR1 is MNHEY and CDR2 SVGAGI. V shed 0 bases and J shed 1 base, with 6 bases lying between them. This CDR3 region has 14 residues.

The rearrangement links TRBV5-6 to TRBJ1-1; maybe TRBD1 (5 bases). Per the germline V gene, CDR1 is SGHDT and CDR2 is YYEEEE. V was shortened by 5 bases and J by 1 base, with 12 bases between the two germline ends. CDR3 size: 14 residues. The CDR3 here is CASSLYQGNTEAFF. Written as DNA, the CDR3 is TGTGCCAGCAGTCTCTACCAGGGGAACACTGAAGCTTTCTTT.

The chain links TRBV19 to TRBJ1-5, with TRBD1 matching 7 bases. CDR3 size: 14 residues. V lost 7 bases and J lost 7; bases outside the gene matches: 10. Germline V gene lookup returns CDR1 LNHDA and CDR2 SQIVND (reference sequence). DNA for the CDR3: TGTGCCAGTACGGGACAGCATGTGGGGCAGCCCCAGCATTTT. Translated: CASTGQHVGQPQHF.

V is TRBV28 and J is TRBJ1-2; D remains ambiguous. The CDR3 covers 11 residues. Germline assignment: CDR1 MDHEN and CDR2 SYDVKM. CDR3 sequence (DNA): TGTGGAGCTACTGCTAACTATGGCTACACCTTC. Its protein product is CGATANYGYTF.

The V gene is TRBV4-1, the J gene TRBJ2-2; D unresolved. From germline, CDR1 is MGHRA and CDR2 YSYEKL. V lost 3 bases to trimming and J lost 0 bases, with 5 bases between them. The CDR3 has 14 residues. As DNA, the CDR3 is TGCGCCAGCAGCCACAGGACGAACACCGGGGAGCTGTTTTTT. Its protein is CASSHRTNTGELFF.